One and the same sample provided the 30 T cell receptor beta chains below, sequenced in a study of blood T cell repertoires in COVID-19. The table came from immunoSEQ multiplex PCR; TCRdb's copy has only in-frame clones and leaves some out. This sample carries 100,000 or so clones, around nine tenths of them seen once, and the ten largest clones take roughly 4%. Sequencing input: peripheral blood. These receptors all stem from a woman in her 50s in a cohort sampled during active COVID-19.

The chain uses TRBV29-1 and TRBJ1-2, with D tentatively TRBD1 (5 bases). V lost 8 bases and J 7 bases, leaving 14 bases between the germline ends. This CDR3 has 11 amino acids. The germline V gene has CDR1 SQVTM and CDR2 ANQGSEA. CDR3 DNA: TGCAGCTCCGCGAGCAGGGCTGGCTACACCTTC. Protein: CSSASRAGYTF. Complete variable domain (other parts from reference TRBV29-1 and TRBJ1-2): SAVISQKPSRDICQRGTSLTIQCQVDSQVTMMFWYRQQPGQSLTLIATANQGSEATYESGFVIDKFPISRPNLTFSTLTVSNMSPEDSSIYLCSSASRAGYTFGSGTRLTVV.

As concerns this clone: The same CDR3 can be traced to other DNA sequences in this sample. The V call is TRBV9, the J call TRBJ2-1; 10 bases are shared with TRBD2. Trimming removed 0 bases from V and 0 bases from J; junction bases left unmatched: 3. The length of the CDR3 is 17 residues. Germline loops: CDR1 SGDLS, CDR2 YYNGEE. The CDR3 loop is CASSVGLAGASYNEQFF. As DNA, the CDR3 is TGTGCCAGCAGCGTAGGGCTAGCGGGGGCCTCCTACAATGAGCAGTTCTTC.

The gene calls are TRBV19 and TRBJ1-5; TRBD1 matches 8 bases. Losses at the gene ends were 9 bases for V and 2 bases for J; bases not matched to a gene: 12. In germline, CDR1 is LNHDA, CDR2 SQIVND (reference sequence). The CDR3 length is 16 residues. CDR3 sequence (DNA): TGTGCCAGCAAAACCAAGACAGGGGCGGGCAATCAGCCCCAGCATTTT. This translates into CASKTKTGAGNQPQHF.

CDR3 loop: CASSLLSHYEQYF. The CDR3 nucleotides are TGTGCCAGCAGTCTCTTGAGCCACTACGAGCAGTACTTC. V and J are TRBV12-3 or TRBV12-4 and TRBJ2-7; no clear D gene. The V and J ends lost 5 bases and 3 bases respectively, with 11 bases between them. The CDR3 sequence is 13 residues long.

This clone was observed a single time. The V gene is TRBV25-1, the J gene TRBJ1-3, with TRBD1 identical over 9 bases. Germline V gene sequence: CDR1 MGHDK, CDR2 SYGVNS. This CDR3 comprises 16 residues. The ends lost 3 bases at V and 2 bases at J; junction bases unmatched: 5. CDR3 bases: TGTGCCAGCAGTGATCAGGGGACAGGGCCTGGAAACACCATATATTTT. It codes for CASSDQGTGPGNTIYF.

The rearrangement uses TRBV27 and TRBJ1-5, with D possibly matching TRBD1 (5 bases). Germline lookup yields CDR1 MNHEY and CDR2 SMNVEV (reference sequence). V was pared by 0 bases and J by 7 bases, with 13 bases between. The CDR3 consists of 15 residues. In nucleotides, the CDR3 is TGTGCCAGCAGTTTATCGTGGCAGGGTAACCAGCCCCAGCATTTT. Translating gives CASSLSWQGNQPQHF.

The chain joins TRBV2 to TRBJ2-5, with TRBD2 identical over 12 bases. The CDR3 consists of 16 residues. Looked up from germline, CDR1 is SNHLY and CDR2 is FYNNEI. The V segment lost 5 bases and the J segment 1 base; nucleotides outside the gene matches: 5. CDR3 protein: CASSLRTSGAQETQYF. The CDR3 region has the DNA TGTGCCAGCAGTCTACGGACTAGCGGGGCCCAAGAGACCCAGTACTTC.

This clone has just a few counts. The chain combines TRBV6-5 with TRBJ2-2; TRBD1 might be the D (7 bases). CDR1 is MNHEY, CDR2 SVGAGI, per germline. V lost 7 bases to trimming and J lost 5 bases, with 14 bases between them. The CDR3 spans 14 residues. In DNA, the CDR3 is TGTGCCAGCACCCGGACAGGAGGGACCGGGGAGCTGTTTTTT. Translation: CASTRTGGTGELFF.

This clone is classed as medium-sized. The chain carries TRBV27 and TRBJ2-3, with D tentatively TRBD1 (6 bases). V dropped 5 bases and J dropped 2 bases, with 11 bases sitting between them. The germline V gene has CDR1 MNHEY and CDR2 SMNVEV (reference sequence). This CDR3 contains 14 residues. This chain's CDR3 is CASSTTGFTDTQYF. In nucleotides, the CDR3 is TGTGCCAGCAGTACTACAGGGTTCACAGATACGCAGTATTTT.

Written as DNA, the CDR3 is TGCGCCAGCAGGATTGGTCTCGGGAGTTACAATGAGCAGTTCTTC. Protein sequence: CASRIGLGSYNEQFF. The chain has TRBV5-1 and TRBJ2-1, with TRBD2 as a possible D gene (6 bases). CDR3 length: 15 residues. Germline assignment: CDR1 SGHRS and CDR2 YFSETQ. The V end was cut by 5 bases, the J end by 4 bases, with 16 bases between.

This chain uses TRBV5-6 with TRBJ2-1; TRBD1 matches at 7 bases. From germline, CDR1 is SGHDT and CDR2 YYEEEE. The CDR3 loop spans 17 amino acids. Germline trimming cut 0 bases from V and 6 bases from J; bases unmatched to any gene: 12. CDR3 region: CASSLVNVGTAPNEQFF. The CDR3 DNA reads TGTGCCAGCAGCTTGGTTAATGTGGGGACAGCACCCAATGAGCAGTTCTTC.

The rearrangement links TRBV11-2 to TRBJ2-7, with TRBD1 matching 8 bases. The CDR3 totals 14 residues. The J segment lost 10 bases and the V segment lost 3 bases, leaving 11 bases of the junction unmatched. Germline V gene sequence: CDR1 SGHAT, CDR2 FQNNGV. In DNA, the CDR3 is TGTGCCAGCAGCTTGGACAGGGCGAGAGGATTTCAGTACTTC. It is translated as CASSLDRARGFQYF.

This chain links TRBV7-9 with TRBJ2-1; a weak D match, TRBD2 (5 bases). Trimming took off 5 bases at V and 0 bases at J, with 17 bases between the two ends. Germline CDR1 SEHNR, CDR2 FQNEAQ (reference sequence). This CDR3 has 17 amino acids. CDR3 nucleotide sequence: TGTGCCAGCAGCGCAGGAGGTGGGCTGCCCTCCTACAATGAGCAGTTCTTC. Its translation: CASSAGGGLPSYNEQFF.

This sequence joins TRBV7-9 and TRBJ2-3; TRBD2 aligns across 7 bases. The CDR3 runs 17 residues. After removal of 1 base from V and 4 bases from J, the junction contained 11 bases not matched to a gene. CDR1 and CDR2 (germline): SEHNR, FQNEAQ (reference sequence). The CDR3 sequence: CASSLGPGTSVPDTQYF. CDR3 nucleotides: TGTGCCAGCAGCTTAGGGCCGGGAACTAGCGTACCAGATACGCAGTATTTT.

The rearrangement uses TRBV6-5 and TRBJ1-2; no reliable D call. V was cut by 6 bases and J by 2 bases, with 13 bases left in between. The length of the CDR3 is 14 residues. In germline, CDR1 is MNHEY, CDR2 SVGAGI. CDR3 protein: CASRASRGNYGYTF. DNA of the CDR3: TGTGCCAGCAGGGCCAGTAGAGGGAACTATGGCTACACCTTC.

With regard to this clone: This sample includes further DNA sequences coding for the same CDR3. The gene calls are TRBV6-6 and TRBJ2-5; 7 bases are shared with TRBD1. Germline lookup yields CDR1 MNHNY and CDR2 SVGAGI (reference sequence). This CDR3 contains 13 residues. V was pared by 4 bases and J by 2 bases, with 1 base of the junction left unmatched. CDR3 region: CASSSGQQETQYF. The DNA of the CDR3 is TGTGCCAGCAGTTCGGGACAGCAAGAGACCCAGTACTTC.

The V and J genes are TRBV27 and TRBJ1-2; D unclear. V was pared by 6 bases and J by 4 bases, with 18 bases between. Germline lookup yields CDR1 MNHEY and CDR2 SMNVEV (reference sequence). The CDR3 has 15 amino acids. The CDR3 here is CASRSDSFPGYGYTF. CDR3 DNA sequence: TGTGCCAGCAGATCGGACTCCTTTCCAGGCTATGGCTACACCTTC.

The chain joins TRBV2 to TRBJ1-1; unclear D gene. This CDR3 is 14 amino acids long. Germline values: CDR1 SNHLY, CDR2 FYNNEI. Between the trimmed V and J ends, which lost 6 bases and 4 bases, there was a span of 15 bases. The CDR3 sequence is CASRVAPLPTEAFF. CDR3 nucleotide sequence: TGTGCCAGCAGGGTGGCCCCCTTACCCACTGAAGCTTTCTTT.

The chain has TRBV4-2 and TRBJ1-1; D ambiguous. Trimming removed 5 bases at V and 1 base at J, with 14 bases between. This CDR3 contains 15 residues. Germline assignment: CDR1 LGHNA and CDR2 YNFKEQ. CDR3 DNA: TGTGCCAGCAGCGAAATTACAGCACCGAACACTGAAGCTTTCTTT. It is translated as CASSEITAPNTEAFF.

V is TRBV27 and J is TRBJ2-2; tentative D call: TRBD1 (6 bases). CDR1 and CDR2 (germline): MNHEY, SMNVEV (reference sequence). V lost 1 base, J lost 0 bases, and 9 bases lay in between. CDR3 size: 16 residues. The CDR3 protein is CASSLFGGSNTGELFF. The DNA of the CDR3 is TGTGCCAGCAGTTTATTTGGGGGCTCGAACACCGGGGAGCTGTTTTTT.

This chain joins TRBV6-4 and TRBJ2-1; TRBD2 matches 8 bases. The V and J ends lost 0 bases and 1 base, in that order; junction bases with no gene match: 11. Germline CDR1 and CDR2: MRHNA and SNTAGT. The CDR3 has 19 amino acids. CDR3 sequence (DNA): TGTGCCAGCAGTGACTCTAATAGGGAGGGACTAGTATCCTACAATGAGCAGTTCTTC. Its translation is CASSDSNREGLVSYNEQFF.

This chain links TRBV5-1 with TRBJ2-2, with D perhaps TRBD2 (6 bases). Trimming removed 4 bases at V and 1 base at J, with 17 bases between. CDR1 and CDR2 (germline): SGHRS, YFSETQ. This CDR3 is built from 17 residues. The CDR3 reads CASSPRWGGVNTGELFF. In DNA form, the CDR3 reads TGCGCCAGCAGCCCAAGATGGGGCGGGGTGAACACCGGGGAGCTGTTTTTT.

V gene TRBV11-3 combines with J gene TRBJ1-1; D uncertain. Germline V gene data show CDR1 as SGHNT and CDR2 as YENEEA. Trimming cost V 5 bases and J 4 bases, with 17 bases left between them. The CDR3 contains 15 residues. The CDR3 DNA is TGTGCCAGCAGCCACCGGGCCACTGGGAGCACTGAAGCTTTCTTT. It is translated as CASSHRATGSTEAFF. Combining the CDR3 with reference TRBV11-3 and TRBJ1-1 gives the whole variable domain EAGVVQSPRYKIIEKKQPVAFWCNPISGHNTLYWYLQNLGQGPELLIRYENEEAVDDSQLPKDRFSAERLKGVDSTLKIQPAELGDSAVYLCASSHRATGSTEAFFGQGTRLTVV.

V is TRBV19 and J is TRBJ1-1; a weak D match, TRBD1 (5 bases). There are 14 residues in the CDR3. The germline V gene has CDR1 LNHDA and CDR2 SQIVND (reference sequence). V gave up 3 bases and J gave up 1 base, with 9 bases separating them. The CDR3 loop is CASSIKGSNTEAFF. CDR3 sequence (DNA): TGTGCCAGTAGTATTAAGGGGTCGAACACTGAAGCTTTCTTT.

Notes on this clone: The same CDR3 is also encoded by other DNA sequences in this sample. The rearrangement uses TRBV5-4 and TRBJ2-5, with 10 positions matching TRBD2. CDR1 is SGHNT, CDR2 YYREEE, per germline (reference sequence). This CDR3 contains 15 residues. J was trimmed by 1 base and V by 4 bases; bases with no gene match: 4. The CDR3 is CASSPRTSGQETQYF. Written as DNA, the CDR3 is TGTGCCAGCAGCCCGAGGACTAGCGGCCAAGAGACCCAGTACTTC.

The rearrangement links TRBV25-1 to TRBJ2-5, with 11 nucleotides matching TRBD2. The CDR3 is made up of 17 amino acids. J gave up 0 bases and V 3 bases, and 6 bases lay outside the gene matches. The germline CDR1 and CDR2 sequences are MGHDK and SYGVNS. The CDR3, as DNA: TGTGCCAGCAGTGAGGCTAGCGGGGGGACGTACCAAGAGACCCAGTACTTC. This encodes CASSEASGGTYQETQYF. The full variable domain, completed using reference TRBV25-1 and TRBJ2-5, is EADIYQTPRYLVIGTGKKITLECSQTMGHDKMYWYQQDPGMELHLIHYSYGVNSTEKGDLSSESTVSRIRTEHFPLTLESARPSHTSQYLCASSEASGGTYQETQYFGPGTRLLVL.

The rearrangement joins TRBV18 to TRBJ2-7, with 9 bases that match TRBD1. The V gene's germline CDR1 is KGHSH and CDR2 LQKENI. The CDR3 has 15 amino acids. V lost 6 bases, J lost 4 bases, and 10 bases stayed unmatched. The CDR3 DNA reads as TGTGCCAGCTCGGCAGACGACAGGGGGAGATACGAGCAGTACTTC. Its protein is CASSADDRGRYEQYF.

The J gene is TRBJ1-1, the V gene TRBV30; possible D gene TRBD1, 6 bases. Trimming left V 0 bases short and J 1 base short, with 6 bases between. The germline V gene has CDR1 GTSNPN and CDR2 SVGIG (reference sequence). There are 13 residues in the CDR3. The CDR3 DNA reads TGTGCCTGGAGTGTACAGGGGAACACTGAAGCTTTCTTT. Its protein is CAWSVQGNTEAFF.

The chain links TRBV21-1 to TRBJ1-2; the table calls TRBD1, which could not be checked here. TRBV21-1 corresponds to a pseudogene. There are 14 residues in the CDR3. The CDR3 protein is CASSKGQDNYGYTF. The CDR3 nucleotides read TGTGCCAGCAGCAAAGGACAGGATAACTATGGCTACACCTTC.

This chain uses TRBV7-6 with TRBJ1-2; tentatively, D is TRBD1 (6 bases). The CDR3 consists of 17 residues. The germline V gene has CDR1 SGHVS and CDR2 FNYEAQ. The germline V and J ends were trimmed by 5 bases and 2 bases, with 21 bases remaining between them. CDR3: CASSTGQIEIENYGYTF. In nucleotides, the CDR3 is TGTGCCAGCAGCACCGGACAGATCGAAATCGAAAACTATGGCTACACCTTC.